Listed below are T cell receptor beta chains from one sample, sequenced in a study of Graves' ophthalmopathy and Graves' hyperthyroidism. TCRdb ran MiXCR on the multiplex PCR reads and lists one entry per CDR3 protein. The sample lists 57,000 or so distinct CDR3 sequences, more than 40% occurring once. Material for sequencing was peripheral blood. These TCRs come from an adult woman with Graves' ophthalmopathy. CDR3s include the opening cysteine and the closing phenylalanine or tryptophan. D genes are given only for firm matches. Size is stated for part of the rows, as once, few or many counts, or as a class when the clone is expanded.

V,size,D,J,CDR3,DNA
TRBV15,NA,TRBD1,TRBJ2-3,CATSSLRQGDTDTQYF,TGTGCCACCAGCAGCTTGAGACAGGGTGACACAGATACGCAGTATTTT
TRBV24-1,NA,NA,TRBJ2-7,CATSREGREGGEQYF,TGTGCCACCAGTAGAGAAGGCAGGGAAGGGGGGGAGCAGTACTTC
TRBV24-1,NA,NA,TRBJ2-7,CATSPAGQSDEQYF,TGTGCCACCAGTCCCGCGGGACAGAGCGATGAGCAGTACTTC
TRBV7-8,many,NA,TRBJ1-5,CASSLRENQPQHF,TGTGCCAGCAGCTTACGGGAGAATCAGCCCCAGCATTTT
TRBV6-6,many,NA,TRBJ1-2,CASSPTAVEANYGYTF,TGTGCCAGCAGCCCTACGGCGGTTGAAGCTAACTATGGCTACACCTTC
TRBV18,NA,NA,TRBJ2-5,CASSPMKGPSRETQYF,TGTGCCAGCTCACCAATGAAGGGCCCTAGTCGGGAGACCCAGTACTTC
TRBV6-5,many,TRBD1,TRBJ2-5,CASSYSGRGPKTQYF,TGTGCCAGCAGTTACTCCGGCAGGGGGCCGAAGACCCAGTACTTC
TRBV6-5,many,NA,TRBJ1-5,CASSSTGSNQPQHF,TGTGCCAGCAGCTCGACAGGTAGCAATCAGCCCCAGCATTTT
TRBV5-6,many,NA,TRBJ1-4,CASSFNPANEKLFF,TGTGCCAGCAGCTTTAATCCGGCTAATGAAAAACTGTTTTTT
TRBV3-1,few,NA,TRBJ2-6,CASSKGGGFGSGANVLTF,TGTGCCAGCAGCAAAGGGGGGGGGTTTGGCTCTGGGGCCAACGTCCTGACTTTC
TRBV20-1,once,TRBD2,TRBJ2-5,CSADGTSGRETQYF,TGCAGTGCTGATGGGACTAGCGGGAGAGAGACCCAGTACTTC
TRBV10-3,NA,NA,TRBJ2-2,CAISGGTGELFF,TGTGCCATCAGTGGGGGCACCGGGGAGCTGTTTTTT
TRBV11-2,many,TRBD2,TRBJ2-1,CASSPAGWTSGNEQFF,TGTGCCAGCAGCCCGGCAGGGTGGACTAGCGGGAATGAGCAGTTCTTC
TRBV20-1,once,NA,TRBJ1-5,CSARPGHWMYSNQPQHF,TGCAGTGCTAGGCCGGGACACTGGATGTATAGCAATCAGCCCCAGCATTTT
TRBV24-1,many,TRBD1,TRBJ2-2,CATSDSPSDRGRHSGELFF,TGTGCCACCAGTGACTCCCCCAGCGACAGGGGGCGGCATTCCGGGGAGCTGTTTTTT
TRBV27,few,NA,TRBJ2-3,CASSLGLVVTDTQYF,TGTGCCAGCAGTTTAGGCCTAGTAGTTACAGATACGCAGTATTTT
TRBV4-2,many,NA,TRBJ2-3,CASSQDPSAAAGTDTQYF,TGTGCCAGCAGCCAAGACCCCTCCGCTGCAGCAGGCACAGATACGCAGTATTTT
TRBV6-5,many,NA,TRBJ1-5,CASSPRGDRQPQHF,TGTGCCAGCAGCCCTCGGGGGGATCGGCAGCCCCAGCATTTT
TRBV11-1,NA,NA,TRBJ2-3,CAPYPGRSTDTQYF,TGTGCCCCCTATCCGGGACGCTCCACAGATACGCAGTACTTT
TRBV10-3,NA,NA,TRBJ1-2,CAISESPGVNYGYTF,TGTGCCATCAGTGAGTCCCCGGGGGTAAACTATGGCTACACCTTC
TRBV20-1,many,TRBD1,TRBJ1-1,CSARPTGEVTEAFF,TGCAGTGCTAGGCCAACAGGGGAGGTCACTGAAGCTTTCTTT
TRBV12-3/TRBV12-4,NA,TRBD1,TRBJ2-1,CASTIQAGTGNEQFF,TGTGCCAGCACCATACAAGCCGGGACAGGGAATGAGCAGTTCTTC
TRBV6-5,many,NA,TRBJ1-4,CASSRDRNEKLFF,TGTGCCAGCAGTCGGGACCGTAATGAAAAACTGTTTTTT
TRBV7-2,NA,NA,TRBJ1-1,CPSSWEGKQLNTEAFF,TGTCCCAGCAGCTGGGAGGGTAAACAGTTGAACACTGAGGCTTTCTTT
TRBV7-3,NA,TRBD2,TRBJ2-1,CASSRTSGWEEQLF,TGTGCTAGCAGCCGGACTAGCGGGTGGGAAGAGCAGCTCTTC
TRBV11-2,many,NA,TRBJ2-5,CASSVSSDTSETQYF,TGTGCCAGCAGCGTTTCTAGCGACACCTCGGAGACCCAGTACTTC
TRBV12-3/TRBV12-4,NA,NA,TRBJ2-7,CASSPLDGRTYEQYF,TGTGCCAGCAGTCCCTTGGACGGACGGACATACGAGCAGTACTTC
TRBV12-3/TRBV12-4,many,NA,TRBJ1-2,CASGRRTETYTF,TGTGCCAGCGGGCGTCGCACCGAAACTTACACCTTC
TRBV7-2,NA,NA,TRBJ2-7,CASSRLDKQYF,TGTGCCAGCAGCCGACTAGACAAGCAGTACTTC
TRBV7-3,NA,TRBD2,TRBJ2-1,CASSFGGRGNTEQFF,TGTGCCAGCAGCTTTGGAGGGAGGGGAAACACTGAGCAGTTCTTC
TRBV5-1,few,NA,TRBJ1-6,CASSWDGNSPLHF,TGCGCCAGCAGCTGGGACGGTAATTCACCCCTCCACTTT
TRBV5-5,NA,TRBD2,TRBJ2-3,CASSLAPEWAGESQDTQYF,TGTGCCAGCAGCTTGGCCCCGGAATGGGCGGGAGAGTCTCAAGATACGCAGTATTTT
TRBV28,few,NA,TRBJ2-2,CASSSLGLDTGGLFF,TGTGCCAGCAGTTCCCTTGGGCTCGACACCGGGGGGCTGTTTTTT
TRBV29-1,many,NA,TRBJ1-1,CSVNTNTEAFF,TGCAGCGTTAACACGAACACTGAAGCTTTCTTT
TRBV29-1,NA,TRBD2,TRBJ2-1,CSLGTSGRAHEQFF,TGCAGCTTGGGGACTAGCGGGAGGGCCCATGAGCAGTTCTTC
TRBV6-5,NA,NA,TRBJ2-7,CARSPRTALNEQYF,TGTGCCAGGAGTCCCCGGACAGCCCTGAACGAGCAGTACTTC
TRBV19,many,NA,TRBJ2-2,CASSTVVGELFF,TGTGCCAGTAGTACAGTGGTCGGGGAGCTGTTTTTT
TRBV14,NA,TRBD2,TRBJ2-7,CASSHASTSGGYEQYF,TGTGCCAGCAGCCACGCTTCGACTAGCGGTGGGTACGAGCAGTACTTC